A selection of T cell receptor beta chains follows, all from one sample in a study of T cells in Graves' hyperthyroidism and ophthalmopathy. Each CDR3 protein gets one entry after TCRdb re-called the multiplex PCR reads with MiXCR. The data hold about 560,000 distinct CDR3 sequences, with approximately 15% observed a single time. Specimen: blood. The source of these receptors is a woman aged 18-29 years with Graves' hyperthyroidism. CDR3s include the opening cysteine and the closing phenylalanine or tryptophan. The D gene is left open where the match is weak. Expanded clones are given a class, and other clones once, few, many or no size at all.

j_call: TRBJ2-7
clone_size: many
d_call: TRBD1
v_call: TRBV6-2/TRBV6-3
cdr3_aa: CASSSFNRGRGYEQYF
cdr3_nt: TGTGCCAGCAGTTCCTTCAACAGGGGGCGCGGATACGAGCAGTACTTC

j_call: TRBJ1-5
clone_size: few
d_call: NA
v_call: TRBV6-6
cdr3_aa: CASSYFTDTQPQHF
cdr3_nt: TGTGCCAGCAGTTACTTTACGGATACTCAGCCCCAGCATTTT

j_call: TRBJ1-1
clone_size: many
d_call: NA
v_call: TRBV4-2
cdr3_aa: CASSQDAALGKAFF
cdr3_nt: TGTGCCAGCAGCCAAGACGCGGCACTAGGAAAAGCTTTCTTT

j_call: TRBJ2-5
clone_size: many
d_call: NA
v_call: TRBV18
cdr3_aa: CASSTRSGGGETQYF
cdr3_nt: TGTGCCAGCTCAACCCGCTCAGGGGGAGGAGAGACCCAGTACTTC

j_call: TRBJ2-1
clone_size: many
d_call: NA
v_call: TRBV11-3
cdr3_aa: CASSSGHGDEQFF
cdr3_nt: TGTGCCAGCAGCTCGGGTCATGGCGATGAGCAGTTCTTC

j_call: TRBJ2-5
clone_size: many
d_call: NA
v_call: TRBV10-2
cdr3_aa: CALRRGPEETQYF
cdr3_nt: TGCGCCCTCAGGCGGGGGCCGGAAGAGACCCAGTACTTC

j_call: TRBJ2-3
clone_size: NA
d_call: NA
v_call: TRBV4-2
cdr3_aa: CASSQVVEITQYF
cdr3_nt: TGTGCCAGCAGCCAAGTGGTCGAGATTACGCAGTATTTT

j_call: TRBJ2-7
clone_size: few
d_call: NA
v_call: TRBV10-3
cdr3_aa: CAISTQELSEQYF
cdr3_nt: TGTGCCATCAGTACCCAAGAGCTCAGCGAGCAGTACTTC

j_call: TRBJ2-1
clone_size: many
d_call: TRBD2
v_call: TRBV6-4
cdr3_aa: CASSPERRTSGRPSSYNEQFF
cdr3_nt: TGTGCCAGCAGTCCAGAACGAAGGACTAGCGGGAGGCCCAGCTCCTACAATGAGCAGTTCTTC

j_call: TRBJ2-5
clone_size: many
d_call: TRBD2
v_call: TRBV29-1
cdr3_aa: CSVVGAGGGETQYF
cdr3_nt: TGCAGCGTTGTTGGAGCGGGAGGTGGAGAGACCCAGTACTTC

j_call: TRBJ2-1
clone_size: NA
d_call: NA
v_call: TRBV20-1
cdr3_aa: CSARSLIDEQFF
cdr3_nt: TGCAGTGCTAGGAGCCTAATCGATGAGCAGTTCTTC

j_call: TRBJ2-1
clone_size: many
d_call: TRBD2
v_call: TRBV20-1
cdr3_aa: CSARDPWASGNEQFF
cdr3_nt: TGCAGTGCTAGAGATCCCTGGGCTAGCGGGAATGAGCAGTTCTTC

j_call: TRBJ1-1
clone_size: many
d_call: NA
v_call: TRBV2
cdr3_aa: CASTPGPDTEAFF
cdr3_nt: TGTGCCAGCACACCGGGTCCGGACACTGAAGCTTTCTTT

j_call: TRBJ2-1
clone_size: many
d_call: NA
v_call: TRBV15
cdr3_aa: CATSYGDSPPNEQFF
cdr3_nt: TGTGCCACCAGCTATGGGGACTCACCCCCCAATGAGCAGTTCTTC

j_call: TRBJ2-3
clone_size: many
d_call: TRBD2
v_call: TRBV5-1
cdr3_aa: CASSLAGLAGASVVDTQYF
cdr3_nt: TGCGCCAGCAGCTTGGCCGGGCTAGCGGGAGCATCAGTTGTAGATACGCAGTATTTT

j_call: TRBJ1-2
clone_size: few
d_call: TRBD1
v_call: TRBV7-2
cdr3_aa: CASSYRDRGSGGSYGYTF
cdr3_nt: TGTGCCAGCAGCTATCGGGACAGGGGGAGCGGAGGCAGCTATGGCTACACCTTC

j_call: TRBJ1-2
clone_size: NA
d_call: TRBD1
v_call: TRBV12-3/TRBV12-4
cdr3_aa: CASSLAPWTGGNGYTF
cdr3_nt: TGTGCCAGCAGTTTAGCCCCCTGGACAGGGGGCAACGGCTACACCTTC

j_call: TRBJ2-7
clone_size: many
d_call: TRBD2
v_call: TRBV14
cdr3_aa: CASSQDRRRAGDLAHEQYF
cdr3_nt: TGTGCCAGCAGCCAAGATCGGCGGCGTGCGGGAGACTTAGCCCACGAGCAGTACTTC

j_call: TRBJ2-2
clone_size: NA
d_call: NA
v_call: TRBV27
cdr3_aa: CASSPPRAYTGELFF
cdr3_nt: TGTGCCAGCAGTCCGCCCAGGGCCTACACCGGGGAGCTGTTTTTT

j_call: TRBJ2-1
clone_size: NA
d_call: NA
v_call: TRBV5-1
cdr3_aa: CASSLPSTSRSYNEQFF
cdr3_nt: TGCGCCAGCAGCCTTCCCTCTACTAGCCGCTCCTACAATGAGCAGTTCTTC

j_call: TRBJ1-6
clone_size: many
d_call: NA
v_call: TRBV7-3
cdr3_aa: CASSLKGGGSPLHF
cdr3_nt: TGTGCCAGCAGCTTAAAAGGAGGAGGTTCACCCCTCCACTTT

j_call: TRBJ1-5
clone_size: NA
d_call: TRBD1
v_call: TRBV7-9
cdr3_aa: CASSLGTGEKHF
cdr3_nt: TGTGCCAGCAGCTTGGGGACAGGGGAAAAACATTTT

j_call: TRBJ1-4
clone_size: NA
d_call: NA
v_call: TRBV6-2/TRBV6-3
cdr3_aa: CASRGAGNEKLFF
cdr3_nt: TGTGCCAGCCGGGGAGCAGGGAATGAAAAACTGTTTTTT

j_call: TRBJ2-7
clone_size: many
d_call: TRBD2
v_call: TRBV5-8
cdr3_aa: CASSGGLARYF
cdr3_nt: TGTGCCAGCAGCGGGGGACTAGCGCGGTACTTC

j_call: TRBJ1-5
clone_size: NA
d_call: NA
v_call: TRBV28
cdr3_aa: CASSRGMGLESQPQHF
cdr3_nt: TGTGCCAGCAGTCGAGGGATGGGGTTAGAGTCTCAGCCCCAGCATTTT

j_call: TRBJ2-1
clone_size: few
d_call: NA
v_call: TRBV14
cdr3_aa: CASSQTGPHRDEQFF
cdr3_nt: TGTGCCAGCAGCCAAACCGGGCCCCATCGTGATGAGCAGTTCTTC

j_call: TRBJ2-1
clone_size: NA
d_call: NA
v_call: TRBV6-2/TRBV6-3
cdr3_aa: CASSTTDRSSYNEQFF
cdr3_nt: TGTGCCAGCAGCACTACCGACAGGAGCTCCTACAATGAGCAGTTCTTC

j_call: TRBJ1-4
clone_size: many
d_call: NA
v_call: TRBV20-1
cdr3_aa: CSASPESEKLFF
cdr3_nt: TGCAGTGCTAGCCCAGAATCTGAAAAACTGTTTTTT

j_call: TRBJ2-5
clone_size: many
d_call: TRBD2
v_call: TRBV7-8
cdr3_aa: CASSLEGTSGGALKETQYF
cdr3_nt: TGTGCCAGCAGCTTAGAGGGGACTAGCGGGGGGGCCTTGAAAGAGACCCAGTACTTC

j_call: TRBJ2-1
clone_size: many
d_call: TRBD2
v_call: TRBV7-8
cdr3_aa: CASSRSVSGGSYNEQFF
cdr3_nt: TGTGCCAGCAGCCGCTCGGTGAGCGGGGGATCGTACAATGAGCAGTTCTTC

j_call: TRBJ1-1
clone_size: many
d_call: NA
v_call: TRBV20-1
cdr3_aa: CSASRGIGNTEAFF
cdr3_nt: TGCAGTGCTAGTCGGGGGATCGGGAACACTGAAGCTTTCTTT

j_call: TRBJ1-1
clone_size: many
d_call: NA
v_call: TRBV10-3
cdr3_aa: CAITELQNTEAFF
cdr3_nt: TGTGCCATCACTGAGTTGCAGAACACTGAAGCTTTCTTT

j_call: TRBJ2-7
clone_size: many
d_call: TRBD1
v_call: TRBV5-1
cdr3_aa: CASSVGQLYEQYF
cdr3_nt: TGCGCCAGCAGCGTGGGACAGCTCTACGAGCAGTACTTC

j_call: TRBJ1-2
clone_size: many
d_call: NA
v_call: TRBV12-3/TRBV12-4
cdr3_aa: CASSLLQAHGYTF
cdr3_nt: TGTGCCAGCAGTTTGCTACAGGCTCATGGCTACACCTTC

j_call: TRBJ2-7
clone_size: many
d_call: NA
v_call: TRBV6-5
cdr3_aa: CASSYPSAGSGEQYF
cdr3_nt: TGTGCCAGCAGTTACCCGAGCGCGGGATCGGGGGAGCAGTACTTC

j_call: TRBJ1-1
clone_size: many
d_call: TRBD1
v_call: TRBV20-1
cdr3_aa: CSARPDRVGTEAFF
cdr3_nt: TGCAGTGCTAGACCTGACAGGGTGGGCACTGAAGCTTTCTTT

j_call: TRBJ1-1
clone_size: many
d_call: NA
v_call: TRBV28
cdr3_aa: CASSPRKGRTEAFF
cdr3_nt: TGTGCCAGCAGTCCTCGAAAAGGGCGAACTGAAGCTTTCTTT

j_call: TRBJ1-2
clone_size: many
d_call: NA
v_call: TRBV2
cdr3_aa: CASTITLYGYTF
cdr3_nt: TGTGCCAGCACCATCACGTTATATGGCTACACCTTC

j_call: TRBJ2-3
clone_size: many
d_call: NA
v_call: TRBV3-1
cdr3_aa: CASSQGTLPSTDTQYF
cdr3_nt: TGTGCCAGCAGCCAAGGGACCCTCCCTAGCACAGATACGCAGTATTTT

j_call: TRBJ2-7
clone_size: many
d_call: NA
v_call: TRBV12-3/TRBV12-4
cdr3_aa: CASSLGRTNEQYF
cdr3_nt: TGTGCCAGCAGTTTGGGACGGACCAACGAGCAGTACTTC

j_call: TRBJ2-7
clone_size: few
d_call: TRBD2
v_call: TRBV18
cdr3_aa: CASSSGLAGRGAYEQYF
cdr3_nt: TGTGCCAGCTCATCCGGACTAGCGGGAAGGGGGGCCTACGAGCAGTACTTC

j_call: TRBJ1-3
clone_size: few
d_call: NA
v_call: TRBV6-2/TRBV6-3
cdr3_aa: CASSRRTLPHTIYF
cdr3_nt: TGTGCCAGCAGCCGACGAACCCTTCCCCACACCATATATTTT

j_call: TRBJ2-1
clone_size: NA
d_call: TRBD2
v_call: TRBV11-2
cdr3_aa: CASSTAGGDNEQFF
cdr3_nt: TGTGCCAGCAGCACCGCGGGGGGGGACAATGAGCAGTTCTTC

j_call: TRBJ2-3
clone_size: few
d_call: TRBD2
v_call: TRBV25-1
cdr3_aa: CASSGFVAGTMDTQYF
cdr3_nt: TGTGCCAGCTCTGGATTCGTAGCGGGGACCATGGATACGCAGTATTTT

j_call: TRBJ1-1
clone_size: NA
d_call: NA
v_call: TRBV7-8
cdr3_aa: CASTPKCMNTEAFF
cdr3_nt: TGTGCCAGCACCCCTAAATGTATGAACACTGAAGCTTTCTTT

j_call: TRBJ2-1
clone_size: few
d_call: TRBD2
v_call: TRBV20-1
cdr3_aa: CSARVVSGGQGYNEQFF
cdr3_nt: TGCAGTGCTAGAGTAGTATCGGGAGGCCAGGGATACAATGAGCAGTTCTTC

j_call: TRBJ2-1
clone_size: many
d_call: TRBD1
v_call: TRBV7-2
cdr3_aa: CASSFKQGPYNEQFF
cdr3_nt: TGTGCCAGCAGCTTCAAACAGGGGCCCTACAATGAGCAGTTCTTC

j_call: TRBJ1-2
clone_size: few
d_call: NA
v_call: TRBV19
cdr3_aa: CASSIDVAYGYTF
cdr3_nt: TGTGCCAGTAGTATAGATGTAGCCTATGGCTACACCTTC

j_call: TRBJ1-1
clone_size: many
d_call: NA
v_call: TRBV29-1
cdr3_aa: CSVEGMNTEAFF
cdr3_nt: TGCAGCGTTGAAGGGATGAACACTGAAGCTTTCTTT

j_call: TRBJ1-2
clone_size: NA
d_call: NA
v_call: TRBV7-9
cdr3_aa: CASSLDASYGYTF
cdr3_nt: TGTGCCAGCAGCTTGGACGCATCCTATGGCTACACCTTC

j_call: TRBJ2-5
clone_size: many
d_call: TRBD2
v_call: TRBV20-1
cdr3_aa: CSAIGTSGWQETQYF
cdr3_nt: TGCAGTGCTATTGGGACTAGCGGGTGGCAAGAGACCCAGTACTTC

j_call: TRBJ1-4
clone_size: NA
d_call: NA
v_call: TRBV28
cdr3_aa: CASSLSPQREKLFF
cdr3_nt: TGTGCCAGCAGTTTATCCCCCCAACGGGAAAAACTGTTTTTT

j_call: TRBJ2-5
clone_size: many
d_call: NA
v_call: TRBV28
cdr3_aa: CASSLDFGRETQYF
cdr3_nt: TGTGCCAGCAGTTTGGACTTCGGGCGAGAGACCCAGTACTTC